The source of this T cell receptor beta chain is a study of T cells after yellow fever vaccination. Broader study findings: FACS-sorted repertoires could contain abundant clonotypes contaminating from the bulk population.

MiXCR was run by TCRdb on the 5' RACE reads, yielding one entry per CDR3 protein. The table shows about 370,000 distinct CDR3 sequences, with roughly 11% occurring only once. This CDR3 has 15 amino acids. Trimming removed 5 bases from V and 2 bases from J, with 16 bases in between. CDR1 and CDR2 (germline): DFQATT, SNEGSKA (reference sequence). This clonotype was counted only a few times. Its target is unknown. The source was PBMCs, collected on the day of the first yellow fever vaccination. The TCR sequence derives from a man between 18 and 29 years old who received the YFV17D yellow fever vaccine. This chain connects TRBV20-1 to TRBJ2-4; D gene unclear. The CDR3 region has the DNA TGCAGTGCTCTGGCCTACCTGTGGTCCAAAAACATTCAGTACTTC. This encodes CSALAYLWSKNIQYF.